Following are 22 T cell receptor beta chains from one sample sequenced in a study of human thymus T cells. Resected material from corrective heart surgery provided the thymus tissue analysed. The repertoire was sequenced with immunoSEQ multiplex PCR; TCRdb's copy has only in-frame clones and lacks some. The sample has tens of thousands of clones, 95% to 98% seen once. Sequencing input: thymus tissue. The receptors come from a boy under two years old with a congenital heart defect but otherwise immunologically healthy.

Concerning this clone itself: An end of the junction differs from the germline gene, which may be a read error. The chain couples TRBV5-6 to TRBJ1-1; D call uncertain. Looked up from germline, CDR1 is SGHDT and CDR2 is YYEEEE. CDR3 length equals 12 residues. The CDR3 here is CASSFLAGILRF. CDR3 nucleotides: TGTGCCAGCAGCTTTCTGGCCGGGATCCTGCGATTT.

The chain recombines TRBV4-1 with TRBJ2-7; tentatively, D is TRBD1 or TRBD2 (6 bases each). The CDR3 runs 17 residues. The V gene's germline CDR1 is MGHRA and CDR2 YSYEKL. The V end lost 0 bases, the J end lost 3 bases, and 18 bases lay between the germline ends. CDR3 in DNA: TGCGCCAGCAGCCAAGATAGGGGGGCTGAAGGGATCTACGAGCAGTACTTC. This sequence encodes CASSQDRGAEGIYEQYF.

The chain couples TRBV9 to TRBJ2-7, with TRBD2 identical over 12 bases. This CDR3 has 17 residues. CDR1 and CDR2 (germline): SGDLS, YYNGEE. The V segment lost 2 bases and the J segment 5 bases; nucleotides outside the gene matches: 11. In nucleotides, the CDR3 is TGTGCCAGCAGCGTTGGCCGCGGACTAGCGGGAAATAACGAGCAGTACTTC. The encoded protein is CASSVGRGLAGNNEQYF.

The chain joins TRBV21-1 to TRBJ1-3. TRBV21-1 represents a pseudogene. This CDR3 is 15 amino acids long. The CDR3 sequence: CASSKGGNSGNTIYF. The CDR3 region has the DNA TGTGCCAGCAGCAAGGGGGGGAACTCTGGAAACACCATATATTTT.

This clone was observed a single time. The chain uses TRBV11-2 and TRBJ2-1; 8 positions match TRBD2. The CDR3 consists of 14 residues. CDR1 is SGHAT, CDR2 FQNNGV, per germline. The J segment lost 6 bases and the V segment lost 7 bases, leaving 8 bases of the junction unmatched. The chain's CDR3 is CASTRDAGGNEQFF. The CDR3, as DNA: TGTGCCAGCACCCGAGATGCGGGGGGCAATGAGCAGTTCTTC.

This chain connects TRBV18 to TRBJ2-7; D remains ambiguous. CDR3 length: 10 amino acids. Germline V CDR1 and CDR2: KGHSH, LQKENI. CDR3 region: CDEKGSEQYF. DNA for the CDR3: TGTGACGAGAAGGGAAGCGAGCAGTACTTC.

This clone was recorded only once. CDR3 coding DNA: TGTGCCAGCAGCTTAGGGCTAGCGGCAAACAATGAGCAGTTCTTC. Protein sequence: CASSLGLAANNEQFF. The chain employs TRBV7-2 and TRBJ2-1, with 7 bases matching TRBD2. CDR1 SGHTA and CDR2 FQGNSA come from the germline V gene. V shed 1 base, J shed 5 bases, and the junction held 5 bases outside the gene matches. There are 15 residues in the CDR3.

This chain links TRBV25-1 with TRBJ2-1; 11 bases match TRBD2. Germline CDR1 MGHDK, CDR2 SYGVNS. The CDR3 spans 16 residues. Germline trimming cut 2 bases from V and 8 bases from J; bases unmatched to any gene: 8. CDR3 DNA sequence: TGTGCCAGCAGTGAACATAGCGGGAGGGCCGACGATGAGCAGTTCTTC. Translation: CASSEHSGRADDEQFF.

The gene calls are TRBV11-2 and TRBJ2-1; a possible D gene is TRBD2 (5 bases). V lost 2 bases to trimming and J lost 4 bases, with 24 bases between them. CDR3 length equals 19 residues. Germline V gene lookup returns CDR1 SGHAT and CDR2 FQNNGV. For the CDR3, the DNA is TGTGCCAGCAGCTTAACTATCCGGGATGATCGACGGGCATACAATGAGCAGTTCTTC. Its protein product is CASSLTIRDDRRAYNEQFF.

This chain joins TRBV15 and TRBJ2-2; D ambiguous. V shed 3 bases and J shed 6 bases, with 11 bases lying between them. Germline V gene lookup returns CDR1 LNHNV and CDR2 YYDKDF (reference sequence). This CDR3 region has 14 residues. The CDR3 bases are TGTGCCACCAGCAGGGCACCTGCTTCCGGGGAGCTGTTTTTT. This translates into CATSRAPASGELFF.

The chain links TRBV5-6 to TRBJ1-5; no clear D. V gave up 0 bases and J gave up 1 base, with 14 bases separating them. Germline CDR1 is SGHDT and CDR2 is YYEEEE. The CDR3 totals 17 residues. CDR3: CASSLVLGMRSNQPQHF. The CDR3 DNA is TGTGCCAGCAGCTTGGTCTTGGGGATGAGGAGCAATCAGCCCCAGCATTTT.

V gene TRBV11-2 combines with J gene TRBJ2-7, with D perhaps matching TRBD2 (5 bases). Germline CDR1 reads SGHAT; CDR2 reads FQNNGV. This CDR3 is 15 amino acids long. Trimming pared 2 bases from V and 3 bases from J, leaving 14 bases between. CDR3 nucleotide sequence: TGTGCCAGCAGCTTATTTCGGGGTGGTGGCTACGAGCAGTACTTC. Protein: CASSLFRGGGYEQYF.

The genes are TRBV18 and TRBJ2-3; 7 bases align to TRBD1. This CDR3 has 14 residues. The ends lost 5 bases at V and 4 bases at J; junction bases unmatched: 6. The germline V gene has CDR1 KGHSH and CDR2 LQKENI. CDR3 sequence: CASSAGQVADTQYF. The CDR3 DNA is TGTGCCAGCTCAGCCGGACAGGTGGCAGATACGCAGTATTTT.

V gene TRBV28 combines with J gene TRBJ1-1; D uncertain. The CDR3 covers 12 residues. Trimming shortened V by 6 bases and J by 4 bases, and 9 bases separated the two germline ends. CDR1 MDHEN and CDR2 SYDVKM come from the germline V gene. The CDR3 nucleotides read TGTGCCAGCAGCCAGACTTCCACTGAAGCTTTCTTT. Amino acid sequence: CASSQTSTEAFF.

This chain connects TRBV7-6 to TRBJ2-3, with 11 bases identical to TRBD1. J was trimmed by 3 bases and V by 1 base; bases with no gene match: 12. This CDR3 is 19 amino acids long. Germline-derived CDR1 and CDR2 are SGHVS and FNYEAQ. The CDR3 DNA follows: TGTGCCAGCAGCTTAGGGGGGGCCACCCGGGACAGGGGGACAGATACGCAGTATTTT. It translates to CASSLGGATRDRGTDTQYF.

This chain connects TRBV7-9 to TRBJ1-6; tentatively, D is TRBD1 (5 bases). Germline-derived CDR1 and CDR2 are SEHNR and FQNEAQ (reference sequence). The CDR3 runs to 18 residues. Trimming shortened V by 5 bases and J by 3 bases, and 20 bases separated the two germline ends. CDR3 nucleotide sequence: TGTGCCAGCAGCCTCCGGGCTGGGGACGGTGTCTATAATTCACCCCTCCACTTT. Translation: CASSLRAGDGVYNSPLHF. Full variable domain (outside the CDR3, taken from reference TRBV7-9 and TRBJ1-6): DTGVSQNPRHKITKRGQNVTFRCDPISEHNRLYWYRQTLGQGPEFLTYFQNEAQLEKSRLLSDRFSAERPKGSFSTLEIQRTEQGDSAMYLCASSLRAGDGVYNSPLHFGNGTRLTVT.

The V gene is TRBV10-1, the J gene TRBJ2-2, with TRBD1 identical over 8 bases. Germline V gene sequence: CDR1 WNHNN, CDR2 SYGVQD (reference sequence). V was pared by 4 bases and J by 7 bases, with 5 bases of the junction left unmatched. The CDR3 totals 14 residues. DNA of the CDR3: TGCGCCAGCAGTGTTCAGGGGGCGGGCGGGGAGCTGTTTTTT. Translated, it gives CASSVQGAGGELFF.

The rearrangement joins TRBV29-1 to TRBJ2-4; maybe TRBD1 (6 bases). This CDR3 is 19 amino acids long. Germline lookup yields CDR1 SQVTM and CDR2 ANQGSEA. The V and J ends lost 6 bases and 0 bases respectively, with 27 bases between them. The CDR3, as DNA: TGCAGCGTGGAGATGACCGGGACACAAGATCTTATAGCCAAAAACATTCAGTACTTC. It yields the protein CSVEMTGTQDLIAKNIQYF. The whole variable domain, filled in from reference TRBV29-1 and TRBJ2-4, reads SAVISQKPSRDICQRGTSLTIQCQVDSQVTMMFWYRQQPGQSLTLIATANQGSEATYESGFVIDKFPISRPNLTFSTLTVSNMSPEDSSIYLCSVEMTGTQDLIAKNIQYFGAGTRLSVL.

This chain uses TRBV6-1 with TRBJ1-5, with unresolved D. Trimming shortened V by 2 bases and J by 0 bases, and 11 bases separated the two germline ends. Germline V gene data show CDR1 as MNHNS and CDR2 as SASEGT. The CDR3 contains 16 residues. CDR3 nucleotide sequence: TGTGCCAGCAGTGAACGGGGAGGGATTAGCAATCAGCCCCAGCATTTT. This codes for CASSERGGISNQPQHF.

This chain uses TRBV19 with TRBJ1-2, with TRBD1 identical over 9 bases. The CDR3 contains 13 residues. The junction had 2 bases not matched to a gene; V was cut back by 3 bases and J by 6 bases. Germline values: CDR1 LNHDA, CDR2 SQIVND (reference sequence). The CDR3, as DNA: TGTGCCAGTAGTATTTGGGACAGGGATGGCTACACCTTC. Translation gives CASSIWDRDGYTF.

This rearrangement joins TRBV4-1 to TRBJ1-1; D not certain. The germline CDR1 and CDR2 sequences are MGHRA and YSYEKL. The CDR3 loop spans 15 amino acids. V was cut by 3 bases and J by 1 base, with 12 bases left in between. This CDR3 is CASSHPPRGNTEAFF. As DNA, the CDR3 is TGCGCCAGCAGCCACCCACCTAGAGGGAACACTGAAGCTTTCTTT.

The CDR3 nucleotides read TGCGCCAGCAGCCCCCCACCGGGGAGCGGGGGGAGGAATTATTACAATGAGCAGTTCTTC. Amino acids: CASSPPPGSGGRNYYNEQFF. The J gene is TRBJ2-1, the V gene TRBV4-1, with TRBD2 identical over 9 bases. This CDR3 has 20 amino acids. Germline CDR1 is MGHRA and CDR2 is YSYEKL. The ends lost 4 bases at V and 4 bases at J; junction bases unmatched: 20.